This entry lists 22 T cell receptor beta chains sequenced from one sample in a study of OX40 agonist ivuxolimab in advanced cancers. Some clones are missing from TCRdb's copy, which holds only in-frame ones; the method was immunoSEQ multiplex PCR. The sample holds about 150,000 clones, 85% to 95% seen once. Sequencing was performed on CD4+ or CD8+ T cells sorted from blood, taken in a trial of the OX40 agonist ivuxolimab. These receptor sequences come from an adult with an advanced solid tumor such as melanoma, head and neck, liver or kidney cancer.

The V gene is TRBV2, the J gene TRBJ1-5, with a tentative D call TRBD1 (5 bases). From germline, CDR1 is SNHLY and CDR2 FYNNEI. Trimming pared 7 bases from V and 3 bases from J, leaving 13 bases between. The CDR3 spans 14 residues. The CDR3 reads CASIDRDPNQPQHF. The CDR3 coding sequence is TGTGCCAGCATTGACCGGGACCCCAATCAGCCCCAGCATTTT.

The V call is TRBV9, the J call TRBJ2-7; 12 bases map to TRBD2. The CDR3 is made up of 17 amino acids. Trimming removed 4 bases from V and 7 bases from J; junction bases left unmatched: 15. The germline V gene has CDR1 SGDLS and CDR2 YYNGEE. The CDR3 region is CASSRREASGRAQEQYF. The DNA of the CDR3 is TGTGCCAGCAGCCGAAGGGAGGCTAGCGGGAGGGCCCAGGAGCAGTACTTC.

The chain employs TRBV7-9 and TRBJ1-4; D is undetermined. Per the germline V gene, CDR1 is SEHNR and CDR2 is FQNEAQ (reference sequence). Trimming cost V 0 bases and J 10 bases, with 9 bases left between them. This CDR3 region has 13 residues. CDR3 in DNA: TGTGCCAGCAGCTTAGCCTTATCAGGAAAACTGTTTTTT. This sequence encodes CASSLALSGKLFF.

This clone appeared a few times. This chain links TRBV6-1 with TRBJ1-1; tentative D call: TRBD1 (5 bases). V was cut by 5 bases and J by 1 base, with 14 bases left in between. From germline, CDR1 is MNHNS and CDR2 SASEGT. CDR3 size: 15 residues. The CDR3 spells CASSLTERGNTEAFF. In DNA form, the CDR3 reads TGTGCCAGCAGTCTAACCGAGAGGGGGAACACTGAAGCTTTCTTT.

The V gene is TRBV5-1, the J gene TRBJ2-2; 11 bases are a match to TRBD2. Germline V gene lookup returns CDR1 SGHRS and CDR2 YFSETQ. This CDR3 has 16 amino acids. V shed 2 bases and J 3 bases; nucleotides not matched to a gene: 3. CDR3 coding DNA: TGCGCCAGCAGCTTAGGGACTAGCGGTTACACCGGGGAGCTGTTTTTT. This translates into CASSLGTSGYTGELFF.

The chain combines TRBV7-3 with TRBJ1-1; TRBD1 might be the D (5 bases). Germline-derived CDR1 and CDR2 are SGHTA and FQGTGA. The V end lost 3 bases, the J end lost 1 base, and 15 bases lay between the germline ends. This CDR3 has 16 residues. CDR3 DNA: TGTGCCAGCAGCTTCCGGGAACGGGGGACGAACACTGAAGCTTTCTTT. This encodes CASSFRERGTNTEAFF.

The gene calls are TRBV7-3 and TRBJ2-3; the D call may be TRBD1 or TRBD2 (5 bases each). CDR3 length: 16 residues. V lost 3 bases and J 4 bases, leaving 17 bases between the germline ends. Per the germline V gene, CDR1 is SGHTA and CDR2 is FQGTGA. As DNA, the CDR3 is TGTGCCAGCAGCTTGGGGACGGTGAACGGGGCAGATACGCAGTATTTT. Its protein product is CASSLGTVNGADTQYF.

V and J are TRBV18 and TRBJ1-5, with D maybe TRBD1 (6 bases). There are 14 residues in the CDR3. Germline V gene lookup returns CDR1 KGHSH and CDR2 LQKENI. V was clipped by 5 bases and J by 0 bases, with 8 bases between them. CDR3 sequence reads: CASSSDSSNQPQHF. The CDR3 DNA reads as TGTGCCAGCTCATCGGACAGTAGCAATCAGCCCCAGCATTTT.

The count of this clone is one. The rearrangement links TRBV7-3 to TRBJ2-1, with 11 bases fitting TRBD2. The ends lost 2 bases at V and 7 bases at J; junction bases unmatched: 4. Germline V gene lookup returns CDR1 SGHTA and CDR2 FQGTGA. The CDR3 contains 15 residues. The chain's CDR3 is CASSLPLAGVNEQFF. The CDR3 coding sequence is TGTGCCAGCAGCTTACCACTAGCGGGAGTGAATGAGCAGTTCTTC.

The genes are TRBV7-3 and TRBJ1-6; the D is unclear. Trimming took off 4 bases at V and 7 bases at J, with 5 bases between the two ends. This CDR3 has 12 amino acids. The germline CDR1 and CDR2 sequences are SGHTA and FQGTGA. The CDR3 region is CASSSGNSPLHF. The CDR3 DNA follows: TGTGCCAGCAGCTCCGGGAATTCACCCCTCCACTTT.

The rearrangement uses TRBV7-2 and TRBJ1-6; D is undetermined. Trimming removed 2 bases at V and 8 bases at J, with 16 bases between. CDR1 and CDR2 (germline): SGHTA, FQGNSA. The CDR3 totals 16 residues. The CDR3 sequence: CASSLKLTPGDSPLHF. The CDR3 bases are TGTGCCAGCAGCTTAAAGTTGACCCCCGGAGATTCACCCCTCCACTTT.

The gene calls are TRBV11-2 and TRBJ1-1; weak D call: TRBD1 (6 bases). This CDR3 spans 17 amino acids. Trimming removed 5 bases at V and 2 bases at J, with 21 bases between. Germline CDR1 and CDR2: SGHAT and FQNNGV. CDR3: CASSDKPWTVLNTEAFF. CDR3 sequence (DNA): TGTGCCAGCAGCGACAAACCGTGGACAGTGTTAAACACTGAAGCTTTCTTT.

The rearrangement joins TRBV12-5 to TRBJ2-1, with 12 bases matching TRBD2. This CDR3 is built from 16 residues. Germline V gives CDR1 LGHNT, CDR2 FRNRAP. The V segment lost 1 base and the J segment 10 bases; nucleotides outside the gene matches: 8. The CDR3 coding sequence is TGTGCTAGTGGTTTGGGACTAGCGGGAGTCTTGACGGAGCAGTTCTTC. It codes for CASGLGLAGVLTEQFF.

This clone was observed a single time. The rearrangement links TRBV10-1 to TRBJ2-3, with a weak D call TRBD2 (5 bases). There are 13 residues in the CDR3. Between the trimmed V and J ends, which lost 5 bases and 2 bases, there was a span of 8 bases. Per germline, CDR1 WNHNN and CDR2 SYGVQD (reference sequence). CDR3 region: CASSSGYTDTQYF. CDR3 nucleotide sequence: TGCGCCAGCAGTAGCGGCTACACAGATACGCAGTATTTT.

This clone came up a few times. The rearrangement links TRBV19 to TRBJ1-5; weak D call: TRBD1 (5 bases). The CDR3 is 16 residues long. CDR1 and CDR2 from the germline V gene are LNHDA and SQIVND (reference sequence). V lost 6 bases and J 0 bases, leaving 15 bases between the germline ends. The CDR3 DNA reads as TGTGCCAGTAGCGGGGCCGTAACTATTAGCAATCAGCCCCAGCATTTT. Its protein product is CASSGAVTISNQPQHF.

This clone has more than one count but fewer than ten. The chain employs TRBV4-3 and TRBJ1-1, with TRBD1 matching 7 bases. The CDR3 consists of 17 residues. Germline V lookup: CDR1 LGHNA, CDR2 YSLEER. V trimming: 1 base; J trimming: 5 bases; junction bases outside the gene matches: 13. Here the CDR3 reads CASSQGWRGLVRTEAFF. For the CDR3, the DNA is TGCGCCAGCAGCCAAGGATGGAGGGGGCTTGTAAGGACTGAAGCTTTCTTT.

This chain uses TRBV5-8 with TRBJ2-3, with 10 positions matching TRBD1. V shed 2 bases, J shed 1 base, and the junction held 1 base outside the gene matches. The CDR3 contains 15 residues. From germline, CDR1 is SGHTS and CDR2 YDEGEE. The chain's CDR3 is CASSFDRGRTDTQYF. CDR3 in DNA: TGTGCCAGCAGCTTTGACAGGGGGCGCACAGATACGCAGTATTTT.

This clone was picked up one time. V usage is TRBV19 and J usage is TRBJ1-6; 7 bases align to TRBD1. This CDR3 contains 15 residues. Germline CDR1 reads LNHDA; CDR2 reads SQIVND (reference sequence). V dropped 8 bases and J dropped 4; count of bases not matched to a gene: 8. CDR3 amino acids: CASRADRAYNSPLHF. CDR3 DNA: TGTGCCAGTCGGGCTGACAGGGCTTATAATTCACCCCTCCACTTT.

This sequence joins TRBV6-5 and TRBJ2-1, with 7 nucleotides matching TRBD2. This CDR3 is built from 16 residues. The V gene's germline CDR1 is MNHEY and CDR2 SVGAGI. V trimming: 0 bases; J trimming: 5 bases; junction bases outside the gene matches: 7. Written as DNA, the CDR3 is TGTGCCAGCAGTTACTCTCTCGCGGGAGCGCACAATGAGCAGTTCTTC. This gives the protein CASSYSLAGAHNEQFF.

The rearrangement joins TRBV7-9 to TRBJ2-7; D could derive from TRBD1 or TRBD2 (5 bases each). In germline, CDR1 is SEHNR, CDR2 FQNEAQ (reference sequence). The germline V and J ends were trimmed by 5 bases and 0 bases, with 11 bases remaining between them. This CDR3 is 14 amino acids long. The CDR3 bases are TGTGCCAGCAGCCCCTGGGGGTCCTCCTACGAGCAGTACTTC. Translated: CASSPWGSSYEQYF.

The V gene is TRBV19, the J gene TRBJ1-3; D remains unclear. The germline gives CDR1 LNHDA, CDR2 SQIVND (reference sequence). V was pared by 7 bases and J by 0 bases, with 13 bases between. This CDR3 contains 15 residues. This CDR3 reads CASIPGGNSGNTIYF. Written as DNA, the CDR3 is TGTGCCAGTATCCCAGGAGGTAACTCTGGAAACACCATATATTTT.

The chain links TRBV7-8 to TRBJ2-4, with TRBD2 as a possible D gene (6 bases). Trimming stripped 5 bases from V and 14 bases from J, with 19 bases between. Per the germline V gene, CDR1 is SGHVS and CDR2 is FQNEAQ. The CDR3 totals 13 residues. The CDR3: CASSLSRWDSKYF. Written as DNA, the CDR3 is TGTGCCAGCAGCCTTAGTAGGTGGGACTCCAAGTACTTC.